Below, 3 T cell receptor beta chains from the same sample are listed, as sequenced in a study of T-cell memory formation after mild COVID-19. In TCRdb, the 5' RACE reads were re-called with MiXCR into one record per CDR3 protein. The sample includes roughly 350,000 distinct CDR3 sequences, roughly 13% seen only once; the top ten take about a fifth. The sequenced material came from PBMCs or a T cell subset sorted from them (not recorded which). The receptors derive from a man aged 18 to 29 who had mild COVID-19 (a few samples of this study predate the infection). Cell type and time point are not known.

The sample holds a few counts of this clonotype. The gene calls are TRBV5-1 and TRBJ2-5; 7 bases fit TRBD1. Germline-derived CDR1 and CDR2 are SGHRS and YFSETQ. CDR3 size: 13 residues. V was pared by 4 bases and J by 4 bases, with 4 bases of the junction left unmatched. CDR3 nucleotides: TGCGCCAGCAGCCGTGGGACAGTAGAGACCCAGTACTTC. It encodes CASSRGTVETQYF.

This clonotype has just a few counts. V and J are TRBV9 and TRBJ2-1, with TRBD2 matching 8 bases. Germline V gene lookup returns CDR1 SGDLS and CDR2 YYNGEE. The CDR3 totals 13 residues. J was trimmed by 1 base and V by 6 bases; bases with no gene match: 0. The CDR3 sequence is CASTGGSYNEQFF. The CDR3 nucleotides read TGTGCCAGCACGGGGGGGTCCTACAATGAGCAGTTCTTC. Full variable domain (outside the CDR3, taken from reference TRBV9 and TRBJ2-1): DSGVTQTPKHLITATGQRVTLRCSPRSGDLSVYWYQQSLDQGLQFLIQYYNGEERAKGNILERFSAQQFPDLHSELNLSSLELGDSALYFCASTGGSYNEQFFGPGTRLTVL.

This clonotype was picked up a small number of times. This chain joins TRBV20-1 and TRBJ2-1, with D unresolved. The CDR3 totals 14 residues. Trimming left V 4 bases short and J 1 base short, with 11 bases between. Germline V lookup: CDR1 DFQATT, CDR2 SNEGSKA (reference sequence). The CDR3 region has the DNA TGCAGTGCTATATCATTTAGTTCCTACAATGAGCAGTTCTTC. This codes for CSAISFSSYNEQFF.